This T cell receptor (beta chain) was retrieved from a study of chemoradiotherapy in HPV16-positive cancers. Germline V gives CDR1 SGDLS, CDR2 YYNGEE. V lost 2 bases, J lost 2 bases, and 7 bases lay in between. The CDR3 length is 13 residues. Sequencing was performed with immunoSEQ multiplex PCR; in TCRdb, only in-frame clones are kept and a portion is missing. The sample includes approximately 9,300 clones, approximately 70% of them seen just once. This receptor was identified in a human donor with HPV-associated anogenital cancer. This specimen was acquired from a patient who underwent chemoradiotherapy. The chain links TRBV9 to TRBJ1-1, with unresolved D. CDR3: CASSVISNTEAFF. CDR3 in DNA: TGTGCCAGCAGCGTCATCAGTAACACTGAAGCTTTCTTT.